A single sample gave rise to the 10 T cell receptor beta chains below, sequenced in a study of cytomegalovirus exposure and HLA in healthy donors. The method was immunoSEQ multiplex PCR; TCRdb's version includes in-frame clones alone and lacks a portion of them. The sample carries roughly 130,000 clones, 70% to 90% recorded once. Sequencing used PBMCs. The receptor set was obtained from a man aged 18 to 29 in good health and CMV-seronegative.

This chain joins TRBV2 and TRBJ2-2, with 7 bases that match TRBD2. Germline V CDR1 and CDR2: SNHLY, FYNNEI. Trimming removed 9 bases from V and 0 bases from J; junction bases left unmatched: 7. The CDR3 sequence is 15 residues long. The CDR3, as DNA: TGTGCCAGAACGGGAGGACGGGCGAACACCGGGGAGCTGTTTTTT. Translation: CARTGGRANTGELFF.

The chain employs TRBV7-4 and TRBJ2-7, with 12 bases identical to TRBD2. The CDR3 has 18 amino acids. Trimming removed 0 bases from V and 3 bases from J; junction bases left unmatched: 9. Germline assignment: CDR1 SGHVT and CDR2 SQSDAQ. This CDR3 is CASSLAPSGRAPNYEQYF. CDR3 DNA sequence: TGTGCCAGCAGCTTAGCCCCTAGCGGGAGGGCTCCTAACTACGAGCAGTACTTC.

The genes are TRBV25-1 and TRBJ2-3, with 16 bases aligning to TRBD2. Germline V gene lookup returns CDR1 MGHDK and CDR2 SYGVNS. Trimming removed 2 bases from V and 4 bases from J; junction bases left unmatched: 0. The CDR3 covers 16 residues. CDR3 protein: CASSEGTSGRADTQYF. CDR3 bases: TGTGCCAGCAGTGAAGGGACTAGCGGGAGGGCAGATACGCAGTATTTT.

The gene calls are TRBV27 and TRBJ2-7, with D possibly TRBD2 on 5 matching bases. V lost 5 bases, J lost 3 bases, and 17 bases lay in between. Germline-derived CDR1 and CDR2 are MNHEY and SMNVEV (reference sequence). The CDR3 is 15 amino acids. The CDR3 reads CASSPGLPPLYEQYF. DNA for the CDR3: TGTGCCAGCAGTCCGGGATTACCGCCACTCTACGAGCAGTACTTC.

The chain links TRBV10-3 to TRBJ2-3; 8 positions match TRBD1. Trimming cost V 5 bases and J 0 bases; bases outside gene matches: 7. CDR1 is ENHRY, CDR2 SYGVKD, per germline. The CDR3 contains 16 residues. The CDR3 reads CAISPGTGSSTDTQYF. Written as DNA, the CDR3 is TGTGCCATCAGTCCCGGGACAGGTTCTAGCACAGATACGCAGTATTTT.

CDR3 region: CAISWGQTESPLHF. DNA for the CDR3: TGTGCCATCAGTTGGGGACAGACGGAATCACCCCTCCACTTT. The chain combines TRBV10-3 with TRBJ1-6; 7 bases map to TRBD1. The junction had 8 bases not matched to a gene; V was cut back by 5 bases and J by 10 bases. The germline V gene has CDR1 ENHRY and CDR2 SYGVKD. There are 14 residues in the CDR3.

V and J are TRBV7-9 and TRBJ2-1; 9 nucleotides line up with TRBD2. The ends lost 6 bases at V and 14 bases at J; junction bases unmatched: 8. Germline CDR1 SEHNR, CDR2 FQNEAQ (reference sequence). The CDR3 runs to 12 residues. The CDR3 reads CASSTEGTSKFF. The DNA for the CDR3 is TGTGCCAGCAGTACGGAGGGGACTAGCAAGTTCTTC.

In DNA, the CDR3 is TGTGCCAGCAGGCCGGGACAGCTCTATGGCTACACCTTC. Translating it yields CASRPGQLYGYTF. V and J are TRBV6-1 and TRBJ1-2; 7 bases map to TRBD1. V was pared by 6 bases and J by 4 bases, with 5 bases of the junction left unmatched. Per germline, CDR1 MNHNS and CDR2 SASEGT. This CDR3 is 13 amino acids long.

This rearrangement joins TRBV7-9 to TRBJ1-6; the match to TRBD1 covers 7 bases. Germline V gene data show CDR1 as SEHNR and CDR2 as FQNEAQ (reference sequence). This CDR3 region has 13 residues. With V trimmed by 6 bases and J by 10 bases, 6 bases remained unmatched. This chain's CDR3 is CASRRQGESPLHF. The CDR3 DNA is TGTGCCAGCAGAAGGCAGGGGGAATCACCCCTCCACTTT.

The chain combines TRBV18 with TRBJ2-3; 8 bases align to TRBD1. Germline assignment: CDR1 KGHSH and CDR2 LQKENI. CDR3 size: 15 residues. Unmatched junction bases numbered 5, after V lost 3 bases and J lost 3 bases. As DNA, the CDR3 is TGTGCCAGCTCACCCAGGACAGGGAGGACAGATACGCAGTATTTT. Its translation: CASSPRTGRTDTQYF.